What follows is one TCR beta chain and its context. Its matching antigen is unknown. The junction shows a germline mismatch at one end, possibly a read error. PCR amplification relied on 60 Vbeta primers (plus 13 Jbeta primers). Only in-frame clones appear in the TCRdb table, and some are missing; sequencing was by immunoSEQ multiplex PCR. The table records tens of thousands of clones, roughly 86% of them present only once. This specimen belongs to a study of cytomegalovirus exposure and HLA in healthy donors. Study context: An earlier analysis found fewer than 140 million unique TCR beta sequences from approximately 200 million T cells.

Donors were ostensibly healthy at sampling, although undocumented immune exposures were probable. The V gene's germline CDR1 is SGHTA and CDR2 FQGNSA. The CDR3 runs to 15 residues. General study findings and limits: There were some 150 TCR beta chains listed as cytomegalovirus-associated. Productive rates of about 90% or about 30% were seen for most TCR beta V segments in an earlier analysis.

V is TRBV7-2 and J is TRBJ1-1; 8 positions match TRBD1. The origin of this receptor is a man in his thirties or forties in good health and CMV-seropositive. Sequencing input: PBMCs. CDR3 bases: TGTGCCAGCAGCCTAGCCGGGACAGGGAACACTGAAGCTTTCTTT. As protein: CASSLAGTGNTEAFF.